This TCR beta chain was identified in a study of T cells after yellow fever vaccination. Study summary: Among memory cells, EM, EMRA, CM and Tscm subsets were sorted using CD3, CD45RA, CCR7 and CD95.

MiXCR was run by TCRdb on the 5' RACE reads, yielding one entry per CDR3 protein. The table lists approximately 34,000 distinct CDR3 sequences, about 11% of them singletons, with around 10% in the top ten. CDR3 length equals 14 residues. CDR1 and CDR2 from the germline V gene are MNHEY and SVGEGT. Germline trimming cut 2 bases from V and 4 bases from J; bases unmatched to any gene: 4. This clonotype was recorded many times. Regarding the study as a whole: Sequencing of sorted memory subsets on day 0 failed to detect almost all vaccine-responding clonotypes. The booster saw the reappearance of most primary-vaccination clones (around 95% CD4, around 88% CD8).

The genes are TRBV6-2 or TRBV6-3 and TRBJ2-5; 7 bases align to TRBD2. The sample was PBMCs, either bulk or a sorted T-cell subset (CD4+, CD8+, memory, or dextramer-sorted; not recorded which), taken roughly 15 days after the first yellow fever vaccination. This TCR was sampled from a young man who received the YFV17D yellow fever vaccine. As DNA, the CDR3 is TGTGCCAGCAGTTACGAGGGAGGGGTAGAGACCCAGTACTTC. It translates to CASSYEGGVETQYF.